One and the same sample provided the 26 T cell receptor beta chains below, sequenced in a study of T cell responses to AZD1222 COVID-19 vaccine. Assay used: immunoSEQ multiplex PCR; TCRdb lists only in-frame clones, some missing. This sample carries more than 150,000 clones, 90% to 95% of them seen once, and the ten largest clones take under 2%. This specimen was peripheral blood, taken 28 days after the second AZD1222 dose. The source of these receptors is an adult who received the AZD1222 COVID-19 vaccine.

The chain has TRBV2 and TRBJ1-5; 7 bases align to TRBD1. V was clipped by 7 bases and J by 4 bases; unmatched bases: 10. Germline V gene lookup returns CDR1 SNHLY and CDR2 FYNNEI. CDR3 length: 15 amino acids. CDR3 loop: CASKGEGTANQPQHF. The CDR3 coding sequence is TGTGCCAGCAAGGGTGAGGGGACAGCTAATCAGCCCCAGCATTTT.

The chain joins TRBV29-1 to TRBJ2-4; 12 nucleotides align to TRBD2. Germline CDR1 is SQVTM and CDR2 is ANQGSEA. The CDR3 contains 14 residues. The trim removed 8 bases at V and 2 bases at J, leaving 4 bases unmatched. The CDR3 loop is CSTRTSGTKNIQYF. CDR3 nucleotide sequence: TGCAGCACCCGGACTAGCGGGACCAAAAACATTCAGTACTTC.

This chain joins TRBV4-1 and TRBJ2-2; no reliable D call. The CDR3 spans 14 residues. Between the trimmed V and J ends, which lost 1 base and 1 base, there was a span of 4 bases. The V gene's germline CDR1 is MGHRA and CDR2 YSYEKL. The CDR3 DNA is TGCGCCAGCAGCCAAGTGGAGAACACCGGGGAGCTGTTTTTT. Its protein product is CASSQVENTGELFF.

The chain is built from TRBV7-2 and TRBJ1-6; D not certain. Deletions cut 5 bases from V and 0 bases from J, with 11 bases between. The germline V gene has CDR1 SGHTA and CDR2 FQGNSA. The CDR3 is 16 residues long. The DNA for the CDR3 is TGTGCCAGCAGCGCCCGACCGGGCTCCTATAATTCACCCCTCCACTTT. It codes for CASSARPGSYNSPLHF.

The chain recombines TRBV5-1 with TRBJ2-3; 9 bases align to TRBD2. The CDR3 totals 17 residues. The germline gives CDR1 SGHRS, CDR2 YFSETQ. V was pared by 4 bases and J by 8 bases, with 17 bases of the junction left unmatched. The CDR3 loop is CASSMSGRAGGIGTQYF. CDR3 sequence (DNA): TGCGCCAGCAGCATGTCCGGGAGAGCGGGGGGCATTGGTACGCAGTATTTT.

Remarks on this clone: Other DNA sequences in this specimen translate into the identical CDR3. CDR3 bases: TGTGCCAGCAGCGCCGGGACTGGCAATCAGCCCCAGCATTTT. Its translation is CASSAGTGNQPQHF. The chain uses TRBV9 and TRBJ1-5; D is perhaps TRBD1 (5 bases). Germline V lookup: CDR1 SGDLS, CDR2 YYNGEE. The CDR3 totals 14 residues. The V gene lost 3 bases and the J gene lost 2 bases, with 9 bases spanning the gap.

The rearrangement uses TRBV7-2 and TRBJ1-5; tentatively, D is TRBD1 (5 bases). Trimming shortened V by 5 bases and J by 2 bases, and 19 bases separated the two germline ends. The CDR3 covers 17 residues. CDR1 SGHTA and CDR2 FQGNSA come from the germline V gene. In DNA, the CDR3 is TGTGCCAGCAGCCAATACCCCCTAGGGGTCCGCAATCAGCCCCAGCATTTT. It is translated as CASSQYPLGVRNQPQHF.

The chain is built from TRBV5-6 and TRBJ2-7; unclear D gene. This CDR3 has 12 residues. Per the germline V gene, CDR1 is SGHDT and CDR2 is YYEEEE. V was cut by 0 bases and J by 7 bases, with 8 bases left in between. The CDR3 sequence is CASSLGDAEQYF. The CDR3 DNA is TGTGCCAGCAGCTTGGGAGACGCGGAGCAGTACTTC.

The chain is built from TRBV19 and TRBJ2-1; D may be TRBD2 (11 bases). The germline V gene has CDR1 LNHDA and CDR2 SQIVND (reference sequence). Trimming took off 6 bases at V and 2 bases at J, with 32 bases between the two ends. CDR3 size: 21 residues. CDR3 amino acids: CASSVASGTGASGGTYNEQFF. The CDR3 DNA sequence: TGTGCCAGTAGCGTAGCTTCCGGGACAGGGGCTAGCGGGGGGACCTACAATGAGCAGTTCTTC. Full variable domain (rest looked up from reference TRBV19 and TRBJ2-1): DGGITQSPKYLFRKEGQNVTLSCEQNLNHDAMYWYRQDPGQGLRLIYYSQIVNDFQKGDIAEGYSVSREKKESFPLTVTSAQKNPTAFYLCASSVASGTGASGGTYNEQFFGPGTRLTVL.

The gene calls are TRBV27 and TRBJ2-2; tentatively, D is TRBD2 (5 bases). The V end was cut by 6 bases, the J end by 2 bases, with 22 bases between. The CDR3 is 18 residues long. Germline CDR1 is MNHEY and CDR2 is SMNVEV (reference sequence). This CDR3 is CASSGDVDRGINTGELFF. The CDR3 nucleotides are TGTGCCAGCAGCGGGGATGTGGACCGAGGAATAAACACCGGGGAGCTGTTTTTT.

This chain connects TRBV3-1 (or the pseudogene TRBV3-2) to TRBJ1-2; D is ambiguous. This CDR3 has 16 residues. Germline assignment: CDR1 LGHDT and CDR2 YNNKEL (reference sequence). V lost 2 bases and J 4 bases, leaving 17 bases between the germline ends. CDR3 sequence: CASSQRTAHRSYGYTF. The DNA of the CDR3 is TGTGCCAGCAGCCAAAGGACGGCGCATAGGAGCTATGGCTACACCTTC.

This clone has only one observation. V gene TRBV19 combines with J gene TRBJ1-3; 8 bases match TRBD1. The CDR3 runs 13 residues. CDR1 and CDR2 (germline): LNHDA, SQIVND (reference sequence). V lost 10 bases to trimming and J lost 2 bases; unmatched junction nucleotides: 4. CDR3 region: CATKDRAGNTIYF. The CDR3 DNA reads as TGTGCCACCAAGGACAGGGCTGGAAACACCATATATTTT.

V gene TRBV19 combines with J gene TRBJ2-5; D could derive from TRBD1 or TRBD2 (7 bases each). From germline, CDR1 is LNHDA and CDR2 SQIVND (reference sequence). With 3 bases removed from V and 3 bases from J, the gap between germline ends came to 14 bases. The CDR3 has 15 residues. The CDR3 loop reads CASSMGGTAKETQYF. CDR3 coding DNA: TGTGCCAGTAGTATGGGGGGGACAGCCAAAGAGACCCAGTACTTC.

The J gene is TRBJ1-2, the V gene TRBV6-5; D is unresolved. From germline, CDR1 is MNHEY and CDR2 SVGAGI. The ends were cut back, 5 bases at V and 4 bases at J, with 17 bases in the middle. The length of the CDR3 is 15 residues. The CDR3 loop is CASSRSKDGFYGYTF. CDR3 sequence (DNA): TGTGCCAGCAGTCGAAGCAAGGACGGGTTCTATGGCTACACCTTC.

The J gene is TRBJ2-3, the V gene TRBV28; TRBD2 aligns across 11 bases. J gave up 4 bases and V 10 bases, and 7 bases lay outside the gene matches. This CDR3 comprises 14 residues. Germline lookup yields CDR1 MDHEN and CDR2 SYDVKM. Written as DNA, the CDR3 is TGTGCCACCATACTAGCGGGAGCGTCAGATACGCAGTATTTT. Amino acids: CATILAGASDTQYF.

This chain connects TRBV15 to TRBJ1-3; D possibly corresponds to TRBD1 (6 bases). Germline V lookup: CDR1 LNHNV, CDR2 YYDKDF (reference sequence). The CDR3 covers 12 residues. V lost 4 bases, J lost 8 bases, and 9 bases lay in between. CDR3 nucleotides: TGTGCCACCAGCACACAGGGTTACACCATATATTTT. Translating it yields CATSTQGYTIYF.

The table lists this clone with a count of one. V usage is TRBV29-1 and J usage is TRBJ1-6; D is unresolved. The CDR3 is 13 residues long. CDR1 is SQVTM and CDR2 is ANQGSEA in the germline V gene. The V gene lost 4 bases and the J gene lost 9 bases, with 13 bases spanning the gap. The CDR3 coding sequence is TGCAGCGTTGCCGACATCGGTGGTTCACCCCTCCACTTT. Translation: CSVADIGGSPLHF. The variable domain in full, with the rest retrieved from reference TRBV29-1 and TRBJ1-6, is SAVISQKPSRDICQRGTSLTIQCQVDSQVTMMFWYRQQPGQSLTLIATANQGSEATYESGFVIDKFPISRPNLTFSTLTVSNMSPEDSSIYLCSVADIGGSPLHFGNGTRLTVT.

The chain is built from TRBV12-5 and TRBJ1-2; D possibly corresponds to TRBD1 (6 bases). V lost 0 bases and J 0 bases, leaving 8 bases between the germline ends. Germline V gene sequence: CDR1 LGHNT, CDR2 FRNRAP. The CDR3 runs to 15 residues. The CDR3 sequence is CASGLVTGTNYGYTF. The DNA of the CDR3 is TGTGCTAGTGGTTTGGTCACAGGGACTAACTATGGCTACACCTTC. Combining the CDR3 with reference TRBV12-5 and TRBJ1-2 gives the whole variable domain DARVTQTPRHKVTEMGQEVTMRCQPILGHNTVFWYRQTMMQGLELLAYFRNRAPLDDSGMPKDRFSAEMPDATLATLKIQPSEPRDSAVYFCASGLVTGTNYGYTFGSGTRLTVV.

The chain is built from TRBV24-1 and TRBJ2-5; no clear D gene. Per the germline V gene, CDR1 is KGHDR and CDR2 is SFDVKD. There are 13 residues in the CDR3. Trimming shortened V by 6 bases and J by 4 bases, and 11 bases separated the two germline ends. CDR3 sequence (DNA): TGTGCCACCAGTCCACAGCTCGGAGAGACCCAGTACTTC. Its translation is CATSPQLGETQYF.

The chain couples TRBV5-5 to TRBJ2-7; tentative D call: TRBD1 (5 bases). Germline V gene data show CDR1 as SGHKS and CDR2 as YYEKEE (reference sequence). V lost 0 bases, J lost 0 bases, and 13 bases lay in between. The CDR3 sequence is 16 residues long. The CDR3: CASSLVPRQSSYEQYF. The CDR3 DNA reads TGTGCCAGCAGCTTGGTTCCGAGACAGAGCTCCTACGAGCAGTACTTC. Full variable domain (rest looked up from reference TRBV5-5 and TRBJ2-7): DAGVTQSPTHLIKTRGQQVTLRCSPISGHKSVSWYQQVLGQGPQFIFQYYEKEERGRGNFPDRFSARQFPNYSSELNVNALLLGDSALYLCASSLVPRQSSYEQYFGPGTRLTVT.

This clone has more than one count but fewer than ten. The chain links TRBV5-1 to TRBJ1-2; D might be TRBD1 (6 bases). V was clipped by 3 bases and J by 6 bases, with 12 bases between them. Germline CDR1 SGHRS, CDR2 YFSETQ. The CDR3 totals 13 residues. CDR3 residues: CASSSAGEDGYTF. Written as DNA, the CDR3 is TGCGCCAGCAGCTCGGCAGGGGAAGATGGCTACACCTTC.

The chain is built from TRBV6-5 and TRBJ2-1; the match to TRBD2 covers 10 bases. Germline V gene lookup returns CDR1 MNHEY and CDR2 SVGAGI. J lost 7 bases, V lost 6 bases, and 9 bases had no gene match. The CDR3 runs 15 residues. CDR3: CASSREAGGSNEQFF. The CDR3 DNA is TGTGCCAGCAGCCGTGAAGCGGGGGGGAGTAATGAGCAGTTCTTC.

This CDR3 reads CASSYSTGEWETQYF. The DNA for the CDR3 is TGTGCCAGCAGTTACTCGACGGGGGAGTGGGAGACCCAGTACTTC. This sequence joins TRBV6-5 and TRBJ2-5, with D perhaps TRBD2 (6 bases). The CDR3 contains 15 residues. In germline, CDR1 is MNHEY, CDR2 SVGAGI. Deletions cut 0 bases from V and 5 bases from J, with 13 bases between.

V usage is TRBV7-2 and J usage is TRBJ1-2; D is perhaps TRBD1 (6 bases). This CDR3 has 13 amino acids. V lost 2 bases and J lost 9, with 13 bases in between. Germline V lookup: CDR1 SGHTA, CDR2 FQGNSA. The CDR3 region has the DNA TGTGCCAGCAGCTTATTGGAGGGGGAGCGCTACACCTTC. Translated, it gives CASSLLEGERYTF.

The chain carries TRBV18 and TRBJ2-7; 11 nucleotides match TRBD2. The CDR3 is 18 amino acids. Germline assignment: CDR1 KGHSH and CDR2 LQKENI. The J segment lost 0 bases and the V segment lost 3 bases, leaving 10 bases of the junction unmatched. Here the CDR3 reads CASSPQPLLAGASYEQYF. Here the CDR3 DNA reads TGTGCCAGCTCACCCCAGCCCTTACTAGCGGGGGCCTCCTACGAGCAGTACTTC.

This sequence joins TRBV28 and TRBJ1-2; D is uncertain. Germline CDR1 and CDR2: MDHEN and SYDVKM. This CDR3 has 11 residues. The V end was cut by 4 bases, the J end by 3 bases, with 3 bases between. The CDR3 DNA follows: TGTGCCAGCAGTTACTACTATGGCTACACCTTC. Its translation: CASSYYYGYTF.